These 5 T cell receptor beta chains share one sample of origin, sequenced in a study of PD-1 blockade in classical Hodgkin lymphoma. Profiling relied on immunoSEQ multiplex PCR, and the TCRdb table lists in-frame clones only, not all of them. The top ten hold approximately 20% of the sample, which has tens of thousands of clones, approximately 87% seen once. As to time point: cycle 4 day 1 (C4D1), after six to seven weeks of nivolumab. The patients all showed relapse after autologous stem cell transplantation, while their brentuximab vedotin exposure varied. The sequences come from peripheral blood mononuclear cells (PBMCs), collected before the fourth cycle of nivolumab. Receptors were obtained from a human donor with classical Hodgkin lymphoma.

The V and J genes are TRBV29-1 and TRBJ2-7; D possibly uses TRBD1 or TRBD2 (5 bases each). The CDR3 sequence is 12 residues long. Germline V lookup: CDR1 SQVTM, CDR2 ANQGSEA. The V end lost 4 bases, the J end lost 4 bases, and 11 bases lay between the germline ends. This CDR3 reads CSVATGQYEQYF. CDR3 coding DNA: TGCAGCGTTGCAACGGGGCAATACGAGCAGTACTTC.

This chain uses TRBV2 with TRBJ1-5, with D possibly matching TRBD1 (6 bases). V was cut by 2 bases and J by 9 bases, with 17 bases left in between. CDR3 size: 15 residues. Per the germline V gene, CDR1 is SNHLY and CDR2 is FYNNEI. CDR3 sequence (DNA): TGTGCCAGCAGTGAACAGACAGGCCCCTCAGGGCCCCAGCATTTT. It yields the protein CASSEQTGPSGPQHF. Complete variable domain (other parts from reference TRBV2 and TRBJ1-5): EPEVTQTPSHQVTQMGQEVILRCVPISNHLYFYWYRQILGQKVEFLVSFYNNEISEKSEIFDDQFSVERPDGSNFTLKIRSTKLEDSAMYFCASSEQTGPSGPQHFGDGTRLSIL.

V is TRBV27 and J is TRBJ2-7, with 14 bases fitting TRBD2. Germline-derived CDR1 and CDR2 are MNHEY and SMNVEV (reference sequence). The CDR3 is 19 amino acids. V trimming: 5 bases; J trimming: 6 bases; junction bases outside the gene matches: 18. CDR3 region: CASSTRYTGTSGRFFEQYF. DNA for the CDR3: TGTGCCAGCAGTACCCGATATACCGGGACTAGCGGGAGATTCTTCGAGCAGTACTTC.

The chain employs TRBV5-1 and TRBJ1-2, with D possibly matching TRBD1 (6 bases). Germline V lookup: CDR1 SGHRS, CDR2 YFSETQ. Between the trimmed V and J ends, which lost 3 bases and 8 bases, there was a span of 14 bases. This CDR3 contains 13 residues. CDR3 sequence: CASSSGGGPGYTF. The CDR3 region has the DNA TGCGCCAGCAGCTCTGGCGGGGGCCCAGGCTACACCTTC.

The chain recombines TRBV11-2 with TRBJ2-6, with a weak D call TRBD2 (5 bases). CDR3 length equals 16 residues. The germline V and J ends were trimmed by 2 bases and 4 bases, with 12 bases remaining between them. Germline assignment: CDR1 SGHAT and CDR2 FQNNGV. CDR3: CASSLTRRSGANVLTF. DNA for the CDR3: TGTGCCAGCAGCTTAACTCGGAGGTCGGGGGCCAACGTCCTGACTTTC.